This T cell receptor (beta chain) was retrieved from a study of T cell clones after liver transplantation. The overall study: Post-transplant blood was tracked for graft-donor-reactive T cell clones identified in a pre-transplant mixed lymphocyte reaction. Apart from a few HCV-positive recipients, transplants were for non-autoimmune, non-viral reasons. At least one year of complete immunosuppression withdrawal without enzymes over twice normal defined tolerance.

Sequencing was performed with immunoSEQ multiplex PCR; in TCRdb, only in-frame clones are kept and a portion is missing. In the table there are more than 95,000 clones, around 80% of which are singletons. CD3+CD4+ and CD3+CD8+ cells were FACS-sorted from thawed unstimulated PBMCs. The clonotype was recovered from a human patient who received a liver transplant. T cells may partly derive from the graft donor. The sequencing used CD4+ T cells from blood, collected roughly 50 months after liver transplant.

The CDR3: CASGDRGSYQPQHF. CDR3 DNA: TGTGCCAGCGGCGACCGAGGTTCTTATCAGCCCCAGCATTTT. The chain couples TRBV6-6 to TRBJ1-5; D is undetermined. Germline V gives CDR1 MNHNY, CDR2 SVGAGI (reference sequence). V shed 8 bases and J shed 5 bases, with 16 bases lying between them. The CDR3 has 14 amino acids.